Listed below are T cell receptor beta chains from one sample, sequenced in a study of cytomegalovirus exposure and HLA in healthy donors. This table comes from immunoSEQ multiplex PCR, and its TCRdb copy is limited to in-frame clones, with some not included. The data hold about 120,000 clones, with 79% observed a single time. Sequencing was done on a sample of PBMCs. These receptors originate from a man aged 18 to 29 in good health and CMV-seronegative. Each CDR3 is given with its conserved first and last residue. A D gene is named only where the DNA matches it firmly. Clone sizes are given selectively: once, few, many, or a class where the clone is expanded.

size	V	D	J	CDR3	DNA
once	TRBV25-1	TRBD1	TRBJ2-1	CASSTGQGTSYNEQFF	TGTGCCAGCAGCACCGGACAGGGGACGTCCTACAATGAGCAGTTCTTC
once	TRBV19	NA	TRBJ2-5	CASSIWQKETQYF	TGTGCCAGTAGTATTTGGCAGAAAGAGACCCAGTACTTC
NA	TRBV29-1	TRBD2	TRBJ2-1	CSVVGGFMVAGESSYNEQFF	TGCAGCGTTGTTGGGGGATTTATGGTAGCGGGAGAGAGCTCCTACAATGAGCAGTTCTTC
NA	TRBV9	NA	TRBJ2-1	CASSVGTRAEIGEQFF	TGTGCCAGCAGCGTAGGGACCAGGGCAGAGATAGGTGAGCAGTTCTTC
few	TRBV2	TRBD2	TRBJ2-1	CASKILAGVHNEQFF	TGTGCCAGCAAGATACTAGCGGGAGTGCACAATGAGCAGTTCTTC
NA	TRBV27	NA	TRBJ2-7	CASSFLSLTGDLAEQYF	TGTGCCAGCAGTTTTCTAAGCCTGACGGGAGATCTAGCCGAGCAGTACTTC
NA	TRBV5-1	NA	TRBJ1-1	CASNSRGTEAFF	TGCGCCAGCAATAGTCGGGGCACTGAAGCTTTCTTT
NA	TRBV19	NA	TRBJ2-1	CASSIAGGVGYNEQFF	TGTGCCAGTAGTATAGCCGGCGGGGTGGGGTACAATGAGCAGTTCTTC
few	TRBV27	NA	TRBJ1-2	CASSSRYYGYTF	TGTGCCAGCAGTTCCCGGTATTATGGCTACACCTTC
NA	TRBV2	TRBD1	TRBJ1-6	CASRQGALLNSPLHF	TGTGCCAGCAGACAGGGGGCCCTTTTGAATTCACCCCTCCACTTT
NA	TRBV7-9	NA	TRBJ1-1	CASSSGTCEAFF	TGTGCCAGCAGCTCCGGGACATGTGAAGCTTTCTTT
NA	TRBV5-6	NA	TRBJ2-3	CASSSDGGASTDTQYF	TGTGCCAGCAGCAGCGATGGGGGCGCCAGCACAGATACGCAGTATTTT
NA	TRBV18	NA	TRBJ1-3	CASSPVPGISGNTIYF	TGTGCCAGCTCACCAGTCCCGGGAATCTCTGGAAACACCATATATTTT
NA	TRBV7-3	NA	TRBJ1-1	CASSLDSYTEAFF	TGTGCCAGCAGCTTAGACAGCTACACTGAAGCTTTCTTT
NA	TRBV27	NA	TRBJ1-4	CASSLRGAGEKLFF	TGTGCCAGCAGTTTGAGGGGAGCGGGTGAAAAACTGTTTTTT
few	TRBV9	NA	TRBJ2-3	CASSAERGTDTQYF	TGTGCCAGCAGCGCGGAGCGCGGCACAGATACGCAGTATTTT
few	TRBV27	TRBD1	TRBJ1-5	CASSITGDGQPQHF	TGTGCCAGCAGTATCACAGGGGACGGTCAGCCCCAGCATTTT
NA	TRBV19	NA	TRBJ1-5	CASSIAGRPQHF	TGTGCCAGTAGTATTGCGGGGCGACCCCAGCATTTT
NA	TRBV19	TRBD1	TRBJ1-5	CASSDRGGYQPQHF	TGTGCCAGTAGTGACAGGGGGGGGTACCAGCCCCAGCATTTT
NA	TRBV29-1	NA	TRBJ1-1	CSVDPGHSNTEAFF	TGCAGCGTTGACCCGGGACACTCGAACACTGAAGCTTTCTTT
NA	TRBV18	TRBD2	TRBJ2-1	CASSPLWGRGDEQFF	TGTGCCAGCTCACCACTTTGGGGGAGGGGCGATGAGCAGTTCTTC
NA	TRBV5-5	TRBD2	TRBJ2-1	CASSNGLAQNNEQFF	TGTGCCAGCAGCAATGGACTAGCCCAAAACAATGAGCAGTTCTTC
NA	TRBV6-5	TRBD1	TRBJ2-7	CATEDRGVYEQYF	TGTGCCACCGAGGACAGGGGGGTCTACGAGCAGTACTTC
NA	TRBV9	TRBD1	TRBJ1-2	CASSVVTGTYGYTF	TGTGCCAGCAGCGTGGTGACAGGGACATATGGCTACACCTTC
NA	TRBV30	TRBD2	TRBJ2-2	CAWSVGLDTGELFF	TGTGCCTGGAGTGTAGGACTAGACACCGGGGAGCTGTTTTTT
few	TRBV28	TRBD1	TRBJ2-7	CASSRQGPRYEQYF	TGTGCCAGCAGCCGACAGGGTCCCCGCTACGAGCAGTACTTC
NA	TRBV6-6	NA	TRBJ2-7	CASSYRDSYEQYF	TGTGCCAGCAGTTACCGGGACTCCTACGAGCAGTACTTC
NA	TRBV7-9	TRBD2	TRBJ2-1	CASSSREIAGGYNEQFF	TGTGCCAGCAGCTCCAGGGAAATAGCGGGAGGCTACAATGAGCAGTTCTTC
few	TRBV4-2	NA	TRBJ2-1	CASSQEVGVNEQFF	TGTGCCAGCAGCCAAGAAGTGGGCGTCAATGAGCAGTTCTTC
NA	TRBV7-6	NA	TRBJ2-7	CATTVGQSSYEQYF	TGTGCCACCACAGTGGGCCAGTCGTCCTACGAGCAGTACTTC
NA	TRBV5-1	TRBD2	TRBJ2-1	CASSLALAGANEQFF	TGCGCCAGCAGCTTGGCACTAGCGGGAGCCAATGAGCAGTTCTTC
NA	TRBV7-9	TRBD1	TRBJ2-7	CASSLVGTEAYEQYF	TGTGCCAGCAGCTTAGTAGGGACAGAAGCCTACGAGCAGTACTTC
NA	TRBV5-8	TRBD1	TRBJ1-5	CASSNGRTGVTNQPQHF	TGTGCCAGCAGCAATGGGCGGACAGGGGTGACCAATCAGCCCCAGCATTTT
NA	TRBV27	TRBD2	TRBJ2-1	CASSLDPSGSIDEQFF	TGTGCCAGCAGTTTAGACCCCAGCGGGAGCATCGATGAGCAGTTCTTC
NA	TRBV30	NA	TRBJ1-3	CAWTGEGRYFGNTIYF	TGTGCCTGGACAGGCGAGGGTCGCTATTTTGGAAACACCATATATTTT
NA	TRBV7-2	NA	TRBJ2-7	CASSLRFDSAYEQYF	TGTGCCAGCAGCTTGCGATTTGACAGCGCCTACGAGCAGTACTTC
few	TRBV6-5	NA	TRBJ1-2	CASSYSSRANYGYTF	TGTGCCAGCAGTTACTCTTCCAGGGCCAACTATGGCTACACCTTC
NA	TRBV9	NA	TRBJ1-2	CASSVDDRPYGYTF	TGTGCCAGCAGCGTAGATGACAGGCCATATGGCTACACCTTC
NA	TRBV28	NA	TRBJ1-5	CASTLRSLQPQHF	TGTGCCAGCACCTTGAGGTCCCTTCAGCCCCAGCATTTT
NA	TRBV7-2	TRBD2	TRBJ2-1	CASSFGGSRNEQFF	TGTGCCAGCAGCTTCGGCGGGAGCCGCAATGAGCAGTTCTTC
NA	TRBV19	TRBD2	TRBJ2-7	CASSIASGSVYEQYF	TGTGCCAGTAGTATAGCAAGCGGGAGTGTGTACGAGCAGTACTTC
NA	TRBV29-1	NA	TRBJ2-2	CSVVGSGTGELFF	TGCAGCGTCGTCGGTAGCGGCACCGGGGAGCTGTTTTTT
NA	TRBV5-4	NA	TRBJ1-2	CASSLVFGGDGYTF	TGTGCCAGCAGCTTGGTATTCGGCGGAGATGGCTACACCTTC
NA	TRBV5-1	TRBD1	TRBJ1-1	CASSLMVGQGLTEAFF	TGCGCCAGCAGCTTGATGGTGGGACAGGGGTTAACTGAAGCTTTCTTT
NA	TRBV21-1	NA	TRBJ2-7	CASPPQAPSF	TGTGCCAGCCCCCCACAGGCCCCCTCTTTC
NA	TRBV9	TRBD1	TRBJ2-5	CASSPRDRGVVQETQYF	TGTGCCAGCAGCCCCAGGGACAGGGGAGTAGTGCAAGAGACCCAGTACTTC
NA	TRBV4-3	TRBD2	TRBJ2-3	CASSQGRTSVGTDTQYF	TGCGCCAGCAGCCAAGGACGGACTAGCGTAGGCACAGATACGCAGTATTTT
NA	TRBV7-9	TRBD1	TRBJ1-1	CASSDREPEAFF	TGTGCCAGCAGCGACAGGGAACCTGAAGCTTTCTTT
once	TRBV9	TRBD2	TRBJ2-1	CASSVLGTSGNNEQFF	TGTGCCAGCAGCGTACTCGGGACTAGCGGTAACAATGAGCAGTTCTTC
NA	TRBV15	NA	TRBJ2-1	CATSRELATNDEQFF	TGTGCCACCAGCAGAGAGCTAGCGACTAACGATGAGCAGTTCTTC
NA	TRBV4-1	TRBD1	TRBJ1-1	CASSRGTGVPEAFF	TGCGCCAGCAGCCGAGGGACAGGGGTTCCTGAAGCTTTCTTT
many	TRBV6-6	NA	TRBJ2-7	CASSFTGDEQYF	TGTGCCAGCAGCTTTACAGGCGACGAGCAGTACTTC
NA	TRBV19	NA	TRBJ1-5	CASSPRTGVGQPQHF	TGTGCCAGTAGCCCAAGAACAGGTGTAGGTCAGCCCCAGCATTTT
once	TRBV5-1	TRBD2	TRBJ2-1	CASSLWTSGEYNEQFF	TGCGCCAGCAGCCTGTGGACTAGCGGGGAATACAATGAGCAGTTCTTC
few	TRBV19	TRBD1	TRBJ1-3	CASSIGTDSGNTIYF	TGTGCCAGTAGTATCGGGACAGACTCTGGAAACACCATATATTTT
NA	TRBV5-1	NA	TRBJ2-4	CASRPPGVANIQYF	TGCGCCAGCAGGCCGCCAGGGGTGGCAAACATTCAGTACTTC
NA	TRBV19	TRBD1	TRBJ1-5	CASSQGALRSNQPQHF	TGTGCCAGTAGTCAGGGGGCGCTTAGGAGCAATCAGCCCCAGCATTTT
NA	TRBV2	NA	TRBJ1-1	CASTLSWGGTEAFF	TGTGCCAGCACCCTCAGCTGGGGGGGCACTGAAGCTTTCTTT